The 8 T cell receptor beta chains in this list originate from one sample, sequenced in a study of T cell changes during pregnancy in multiple sclerosis. TCRdb's table, derived via immunoSEQ multiplex PCR, lists solely in-frame clones and lacks some. The top ten hold under 1.5% of the sample, which has some 100,000 clones, around nine tenths seen once. The sequences come from peripheral blood, collected in the second trimester of pregnancy. The origin of the receptors is a female donor with multiple sclerosis, enrolled in a pregnancy study.

The genes are TRBV10-1 and TRBJ2-3; tentatively, D is TRBD2 (6 bases). Germline CDR1 WNHNN, CDR2 SYGVQD (reference sequence). The V end lost 7 bases, the J end lost 0 bases, and 14 bases lay between the germline ends. The CDR3 spans 15 residues. CDR3 bases: TGCGCCAGCACGCGGACCGGGACTAGCACAGATACGCAGTATTTT. Amino acids: CASTRTGTSTDTQYF.

The chain has TRBV7-3 and TRBJ2-2, with 14 bases lining up with TRBD2. This CDR3 comprises 19 residues. Per the germline V gene, CDR1 is SGHTA and CDR2 is FQGTGA. The V gene end was trimmed by 4 bases and the J gene end by 3 bases; junction bases not matched to a gene: 10. CDR3 protein: CASSSKGLAGAGDTGELFF. DNA for the CDR3: TGTGCCAGCAGCTCTAAGGGACTAGCGGGAGCGGGGGACACCGGGGAGCTGTTTTTT.

The genes are TRBV2 and TRBJ2-7, with D tentatively TRBD1 (6 bases). The germline V gene encodes CDR1 SNHLY and CDR2 FYNNEI. The CDR3 length is 12 residues. Trimming shortened V by 7 bases and J by 7 bases, and 14 bases separated the two germline ends. The CDR3 sequence: CASKGDHGEQYF. Written as DNA, the CDR3 is TGTGCCAGCAAGGGGGACCACGGGGAGCAGTACTTC.

The chain employs TRBV25-1 and TRBJ2-1; a weak D match, TRBD1 (5 bases). The CDR3 has 11 amino acids. The V gene lost 6 bases and the J gene lost 7 bases, with 7 bases spanning the gap. Germline loops: CDR1 MGHDK, CDR2 SYGVNS. As DNA, the CDR3 is TGTGCCAGCAGGCAGGGTAATGAGCAGTTCTTC. It specifies CASRQGNEQFF.

This CDR3 reads CASSPGQGSYNEQFF. The CDR3 region has the DNA TGTGCCAGCAGTCCCGGACAGGGGTCGTACAATGAGCAGTTCTTC. This chain connects TRBV6-4 to TRBJ2-1, with 9 bases lining up with TRBD1. This CDR3 has 15 residues. In germline, CDR1 is MRHNA, CDR2 SNTAGT. Trimming cost V 5 bases and J 4 bases; bases outside gene matches: 6.

J is TRBJ1-2 and V is TRBV6-1; D remains unclear. The CDR3 runs to 12 residues. Germline lookup yields CDR1 MNHNS and CDR2 SASEGT. Trimming pared 6 bases from V and 2 bases from J, leaving 7 bases between. In DNA, the CDR3 is TGTGCCAGCAGAGACGGGAACTATGGCTACACCTTC. Amino acids: CASRDGNYGYTF.

V and J are TRBV23-1 and TRBJ1-5; 8 bases agree with TRBD1. TRBV23-1 is assigned to the ORF class and has an uncertain function. V lost 7 bases and J lost 0; bases outside the gene matches: 5. The CDR3 covers 15 residues. CDR3: CASNPGTGSNQPQHF. The CDR3 DNA sequence: TGCGCCAGCAACCCCGGGACAGGTAGCAATCAGCCCCAGCATTTT.

J is TRBJ2-1 and V is TRBV25-1, with TRBD1 identical over 12 bases. Germline V gene data show CDR1 as MGHDK and CDR2 as SYGVNS. V was clipped by 4 bases and J by 12 bases; unmatched bases: 10. CDR3 length: 15 residues. The CDR3 DNA sequence: TGTGCCAGCAGTGGCGTTGGGACAGGGGGCCAAGGGCAGTTCTTC. Translating it yields CASSGVGTGGQGQFF.